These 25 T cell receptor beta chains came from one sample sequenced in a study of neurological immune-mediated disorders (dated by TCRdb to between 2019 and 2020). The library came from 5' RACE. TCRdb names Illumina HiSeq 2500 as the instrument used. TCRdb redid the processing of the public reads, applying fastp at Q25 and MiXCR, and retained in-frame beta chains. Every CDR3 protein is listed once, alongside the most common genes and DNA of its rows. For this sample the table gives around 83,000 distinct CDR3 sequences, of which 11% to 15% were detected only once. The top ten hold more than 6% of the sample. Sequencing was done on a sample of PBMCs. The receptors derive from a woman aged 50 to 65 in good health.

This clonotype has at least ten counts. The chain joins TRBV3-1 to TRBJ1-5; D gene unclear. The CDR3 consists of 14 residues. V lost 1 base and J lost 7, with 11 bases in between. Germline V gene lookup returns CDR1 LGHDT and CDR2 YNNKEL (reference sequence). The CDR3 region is CASSQGNSPQPQHF. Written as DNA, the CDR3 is TGTGCCAGCAGCCAAGGCAATTCTCCCCAGCCCCAGCATTTT.

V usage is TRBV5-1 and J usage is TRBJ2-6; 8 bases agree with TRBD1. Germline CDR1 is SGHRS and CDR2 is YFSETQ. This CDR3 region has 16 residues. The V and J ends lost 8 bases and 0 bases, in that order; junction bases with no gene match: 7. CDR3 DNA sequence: TGCGCCAGTCAGGGGGCCCCCATCTCTGGGGCCAACGTCCTGACTTTC. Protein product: CASQGAPISGANVLTF.

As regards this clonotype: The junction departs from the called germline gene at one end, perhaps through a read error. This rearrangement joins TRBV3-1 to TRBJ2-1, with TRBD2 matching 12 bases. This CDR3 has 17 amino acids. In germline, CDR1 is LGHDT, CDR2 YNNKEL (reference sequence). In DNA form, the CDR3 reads TGTGCCAGCGGCCAAGAGGTTGGGACTAGCGGGTACAATGAGCAGTTCTTC. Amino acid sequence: CASGQEVGTSGYNEQFF.

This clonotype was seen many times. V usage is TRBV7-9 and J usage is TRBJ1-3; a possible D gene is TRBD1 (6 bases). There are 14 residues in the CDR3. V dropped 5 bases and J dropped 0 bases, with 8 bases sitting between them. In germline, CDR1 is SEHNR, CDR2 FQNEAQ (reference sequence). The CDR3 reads CASSRQASGNTIYF. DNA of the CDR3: TGTGCCAGCAGCCGACAGGCCTCTGGAAACACCATATATTTT.

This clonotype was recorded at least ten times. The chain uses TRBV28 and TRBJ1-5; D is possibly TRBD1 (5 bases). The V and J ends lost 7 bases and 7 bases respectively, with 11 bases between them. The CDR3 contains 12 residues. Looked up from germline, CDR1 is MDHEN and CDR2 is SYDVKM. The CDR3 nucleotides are TGTGCCAGCATCCAGGGTAAGCAGCCCCAGCATTTT. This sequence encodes CASIQGKQPQHF.

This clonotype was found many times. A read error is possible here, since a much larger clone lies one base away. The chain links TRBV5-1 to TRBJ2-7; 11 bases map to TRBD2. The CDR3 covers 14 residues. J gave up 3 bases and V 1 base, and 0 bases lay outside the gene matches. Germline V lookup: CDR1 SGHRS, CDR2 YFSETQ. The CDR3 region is CASSLTSGGYEQYF. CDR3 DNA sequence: TGCGCCAGCAGCTTGACTAGCGGGGGCTACGAGCAGTACTTC.

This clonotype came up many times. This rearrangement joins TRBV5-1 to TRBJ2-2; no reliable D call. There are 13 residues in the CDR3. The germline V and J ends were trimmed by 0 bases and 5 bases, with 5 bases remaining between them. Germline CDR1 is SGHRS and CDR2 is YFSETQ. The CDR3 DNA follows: TGCGCCAGCAGCTTGGAAGGGACCGGGGAGCTGTTTTTT. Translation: CASSLEGTGELFF.

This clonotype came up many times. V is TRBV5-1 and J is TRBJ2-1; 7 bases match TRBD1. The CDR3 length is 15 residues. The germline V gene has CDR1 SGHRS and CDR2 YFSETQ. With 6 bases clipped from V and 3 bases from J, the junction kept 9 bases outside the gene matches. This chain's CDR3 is CASTPRGQDYNEQFF. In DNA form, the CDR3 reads TGCGCCAGCACCCCCCGCGGACAGGACTACAATGAGCAGTTCTTC.

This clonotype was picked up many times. DNA of the CDR3: TGCAGCGTCCTCCTAGGGGGCTCCTACAATGAGCAGTTCTTC. Translated: CSVLLGGSYNEQFF. The rearrangement joins TRBV29-1 to TRBJ2-1, with D perhaps matching TRBD1 (6 bases). Trimming pared 6 bases from V and 0 bases from J, leaving 12 bases between. The CDR3 spans 14 residues. Germline V CDR1 and CDR2: SQVTM, ANQGSEA.

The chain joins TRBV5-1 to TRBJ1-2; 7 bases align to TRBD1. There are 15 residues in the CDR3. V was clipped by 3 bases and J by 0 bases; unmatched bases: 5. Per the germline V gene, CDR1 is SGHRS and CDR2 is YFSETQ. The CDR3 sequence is CASSWTGATNYGYTF. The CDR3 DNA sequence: TGCGCCAGCAGCTGGACAGGAGCGACTAACTATGGCTACACCTTC.

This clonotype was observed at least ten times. CDR3 nucleotide sequence: TGTGCCAGCAGCCCCACTAGCATCGGTACATACAATGAGCAGTTCTTC. It is translated as CASSPTSIGTYNEQFF. This sequence joins TRBV7-8 and TRBJ2-1; TRBD2 might be the D (6 bases). Deletions cut 5 bases from V and 4 bases from J, with 18 bases between. Germline CDR1 and CDR2: SGHVS and FQNEAQ. The CDR3 runs 16 residues. The whole variable domain, filled in from reference TRBV7-8 and TRBJ2-1, reads GAGVSQSPRYKVAKRGQDVALRCDPISGHVSLFWYQQALGQGPEFLTYFQNEAQLDKSGLPSDRFFAERPEGSVSTLKIQRTQQEDSAVYLCASSPTSIGTYNEQFFGPGTRLTVL.

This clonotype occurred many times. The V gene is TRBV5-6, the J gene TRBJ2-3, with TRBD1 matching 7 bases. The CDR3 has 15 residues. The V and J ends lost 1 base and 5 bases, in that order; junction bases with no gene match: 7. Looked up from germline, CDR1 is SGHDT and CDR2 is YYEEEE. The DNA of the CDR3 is TGTGCCAGCAGCTTGAACAGGGGTCGAAGAGATACGCAGTATTTT. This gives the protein CASSLNRGRRDTQYF.

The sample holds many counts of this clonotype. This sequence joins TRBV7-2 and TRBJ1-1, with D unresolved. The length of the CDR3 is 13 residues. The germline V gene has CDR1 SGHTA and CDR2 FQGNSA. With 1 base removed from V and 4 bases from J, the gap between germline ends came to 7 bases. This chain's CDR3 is CASSLGQATEAFF. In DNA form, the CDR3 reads TGTGCCAGCAGCTTAGGGCAGGCCACTGAAGCTTTCTTT.

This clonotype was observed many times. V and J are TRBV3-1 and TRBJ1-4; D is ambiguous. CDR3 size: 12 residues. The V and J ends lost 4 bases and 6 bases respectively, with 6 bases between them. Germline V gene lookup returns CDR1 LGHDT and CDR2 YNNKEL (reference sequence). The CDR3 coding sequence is TGTGCCAGCAGCCCTCGGTATGAAAAACTGTTTTTT. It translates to CASSPRYEKLFF.

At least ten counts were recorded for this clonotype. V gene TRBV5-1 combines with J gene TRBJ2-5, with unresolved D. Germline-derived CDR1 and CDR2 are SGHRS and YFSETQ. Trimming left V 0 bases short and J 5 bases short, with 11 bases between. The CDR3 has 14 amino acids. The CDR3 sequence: CASSLEGSGETQYF. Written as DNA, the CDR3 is TGCGCCAGCAGCTTGGAGGGCAGTGGGGAGACCCAGTACTTC.

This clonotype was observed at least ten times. CDR3 residues: CATSSGPRSGANVLTF. DNA for the CDR3: TGTGCCACCAGCAGTGGCCCTCGCTCTGGGGCCAACGTCCTGACTTTC. V usage is TRBV15 and J usage is TRBJ2-6; the D is unclear. The CDR3 has 16 amino acids. The V end lost 3 bases, the J end lost 0 bases, and 9 bases lay between the germline ends. In germline, CDR1 is LNHNV, CDR2 YYDKDF (reference sequence).

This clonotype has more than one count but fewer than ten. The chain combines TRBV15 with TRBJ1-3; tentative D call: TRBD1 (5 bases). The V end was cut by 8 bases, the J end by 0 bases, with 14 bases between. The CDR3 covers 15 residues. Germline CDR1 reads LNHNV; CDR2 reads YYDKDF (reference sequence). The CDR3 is CATRRRQISGNTIYF. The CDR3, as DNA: TGTGCCACCCGAAGACGACAGATCTCTGGAAACACCATATATTTT.

CDR3 nucleotides: TGTGCCAGCAGCTTGGTAGGAGTACACCTAAACTATGGCTACACCTTC. It specifies CASSLVGVHLNYGYTF. The chain has TRBV7-2 and TRBJ1-2; D unclear. Trimming took off 3 bases at V and 2 bases at J, with 16 bases between the two ends. Germline assignment: CDR1 SGHTA and CDR2 FQGNSA. This CDR3 has 16 residues.

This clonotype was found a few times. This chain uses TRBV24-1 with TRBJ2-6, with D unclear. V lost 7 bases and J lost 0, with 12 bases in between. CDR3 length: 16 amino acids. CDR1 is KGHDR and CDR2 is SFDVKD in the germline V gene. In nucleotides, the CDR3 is TGTGCCACCAGCGGCCAGATTGGCTCTGGGGCCAACGTCCTGACTTTC. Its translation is CATSGQIGSGANVLTF.

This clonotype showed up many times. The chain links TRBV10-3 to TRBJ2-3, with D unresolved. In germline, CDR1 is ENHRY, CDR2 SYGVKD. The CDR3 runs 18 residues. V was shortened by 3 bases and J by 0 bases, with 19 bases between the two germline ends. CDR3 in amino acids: CAISDHNGRGTSTDTQYF. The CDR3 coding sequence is TGTGCCATCAGTGATCACAATGGACGCGGAACTAGCACAGATACGCAGTATTTT.

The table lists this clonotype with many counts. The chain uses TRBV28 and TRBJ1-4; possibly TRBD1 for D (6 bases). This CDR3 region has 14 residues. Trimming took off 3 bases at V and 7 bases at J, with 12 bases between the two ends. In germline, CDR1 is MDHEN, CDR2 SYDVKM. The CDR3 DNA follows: TGTGCCAGCAGTTTTCAGGGGTCGGGTGAAAAACTGTTTTTT. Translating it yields CASSFQGSGEKLFF.

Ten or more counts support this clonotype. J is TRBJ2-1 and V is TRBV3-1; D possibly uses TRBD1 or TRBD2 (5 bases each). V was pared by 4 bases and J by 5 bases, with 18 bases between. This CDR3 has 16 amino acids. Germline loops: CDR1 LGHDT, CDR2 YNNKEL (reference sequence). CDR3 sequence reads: CASSLSRDPGHNEQFF. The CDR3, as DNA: TGTGCCAGCAGCCTCAGCCGGGACCCCGGGCACAATGAGCAGTTCTTC.

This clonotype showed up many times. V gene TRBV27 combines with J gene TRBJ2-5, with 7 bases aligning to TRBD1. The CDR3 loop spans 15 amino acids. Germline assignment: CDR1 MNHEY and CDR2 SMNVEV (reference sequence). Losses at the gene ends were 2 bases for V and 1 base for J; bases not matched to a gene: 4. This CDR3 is CASSLGGQAQETQYF. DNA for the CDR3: TGTGCCAGCAGTTTAGGAGGACAGGCCCAAGAGACCCAGTACTTC.

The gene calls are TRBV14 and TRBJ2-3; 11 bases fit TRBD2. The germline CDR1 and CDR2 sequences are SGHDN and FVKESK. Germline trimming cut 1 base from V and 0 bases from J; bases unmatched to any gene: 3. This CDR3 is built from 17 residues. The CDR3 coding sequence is TGTGCCAGCAGCCAAGTCCGACTAGCGGGGAGCACAGATACGCAGTATTTT. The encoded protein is CASSQVRLAGSTDTQYF.

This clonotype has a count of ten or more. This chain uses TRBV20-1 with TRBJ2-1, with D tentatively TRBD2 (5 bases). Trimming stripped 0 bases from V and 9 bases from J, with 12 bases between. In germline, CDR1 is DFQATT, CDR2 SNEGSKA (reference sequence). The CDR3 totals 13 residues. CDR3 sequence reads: CSARDRSGIEQFF. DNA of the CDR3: TGCAGTGCTAGAGATCGAAGCGGTATTGAGCAGTTCTTC.